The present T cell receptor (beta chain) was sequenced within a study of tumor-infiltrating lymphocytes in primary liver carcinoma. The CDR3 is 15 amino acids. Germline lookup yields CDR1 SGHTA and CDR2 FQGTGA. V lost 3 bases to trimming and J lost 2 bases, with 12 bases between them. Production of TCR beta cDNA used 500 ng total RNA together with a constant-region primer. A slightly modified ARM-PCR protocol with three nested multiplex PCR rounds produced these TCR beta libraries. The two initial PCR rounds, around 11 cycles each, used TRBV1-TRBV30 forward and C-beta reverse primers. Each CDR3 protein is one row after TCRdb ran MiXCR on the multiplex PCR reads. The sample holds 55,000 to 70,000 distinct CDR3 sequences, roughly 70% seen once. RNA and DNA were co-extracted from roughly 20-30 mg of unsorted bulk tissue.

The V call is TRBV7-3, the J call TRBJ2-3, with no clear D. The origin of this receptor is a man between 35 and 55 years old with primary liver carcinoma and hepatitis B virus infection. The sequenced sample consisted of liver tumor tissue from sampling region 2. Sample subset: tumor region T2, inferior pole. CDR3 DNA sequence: TGTGCCAGCAGCTTCGGGCAGGCAGACACAGATACGCAGTATTTT. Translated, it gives CASSFGQADTDTQYF.